One TCR beta chain is described in this entry. Combining a sample-barcoded 5' primer with a J-beta primer mix, a second PCR ran for roughly 7 to 11 cycles. TCRdb itself ran the 5' RACE reads through MiXCR, one entry per CDR3 protein. The sample includes around 2 million distinct CDR3 sequences, about two fifths of them seen just once. Drawn from each donor were around 9.1 milliliters of peripheral blood. The sample is drawn from a study of blood T cells in healthy people across ages. CDR3 length: 14 residues. V lost 5 bases and J 1 base, leaving 11 bases between the germline ends. This sequence joins TRBV12-3 or TRBV12-4 and TRBJ1-1; D gene uncertain. The sequencing sample was made of blood. The sequence was obtained from a human donor in good health. CDR3 nucleotides: TGTGCCAGCAGTCCGGGTTGGGGGAACACTGAAGCTTTCTTT. It is translated as CASSPGWGNTEAFF.